The 16 T cell receptor beta chains listed next were all sequenced from one sample in a study of shared clonotypes between healthy human individuals. Repertoires were generated with immunoSEQ multiplex PCR, while TCRdb's copy carries only in-frame clones and drops some. This sample carries millions of clones, roughly 96% of them seen once, and the ten largest clones take more than 0.1%. Sequenced: naive CD4+ T cells sorted from blood. Subset of the sample: CD45RA+ positively selected. All receptors come from a man aged 18 to 30 in good health.

To note about this clone: Other DNA sequences of this sample code for an identical CDR3. The CDR3 DNA reads TGCGCCAGCAGCCTGGGAGGCTCCTCTGGAAACACCATATATTTT. This gives the protein CASSLGGSSGNTIYF. The rearrangement uses TRBV5-1 and TRBJ1-3; D unresolved. The length of the CDR3 is 15 residues. Germline CDR1 is SGHRS and CDR2 is YFSETQ. V was shortened by 4 bases and J by 0 bases, with 11 bases between the two germline ends.

Turning to this clone: The identical CDR3 is also encoded by other nucleotide sequences in the sample. This chain links TRBV19 with TRBJ1-1; no definite D call. CDR1 is LNHDA and CDR2 is SQIVND in the germline V gene (reference sequence). Deletions cut 1 base from V and 1 base from J, with 4 bases between. The CDR3 sequence is 13 residues long. The CDR3 sequence is CASSIVKNTEAFF. The CDR3 coding sequence is TGTGCCAGTAGTATAGTCAAGAACACTGAAGCTTTCTTT.

Concerning this clone: One junction end disagrees with the germline gene, perhaps due to a read error. The chain joins TRBV7-9 to TRBJ2-2, with no clear D. The V gene's germline CDR1 is SEHNR and CDR2 FQNEAQ (reference sequence). There are 12 residues in the CDR3. Written as DNA, the CDR3 is TGTGCCAGCAGCTTAGGGGCGGCCGGAACGGTTTTT. It codes for CASSLGAAGTVF.

The CDR3: CASKRTGQGLAGELFF. CDR3 DNA sequence: TGCGCCAGCAAGAGGACGGGACAGGGTCTGGCCGGGGAGCTGTTTTTT. V gene TRBV10-1 combines with J gene TRBJ2-2; 9 bases map to TRBD1. V gave up 7 bases and J gave up 6 bases; unmatched junction bases: 12. The CDR3 contains 16 residues. The germline CDR1 and CDR2 sequences are WNHNN and SYGVQD (reference sequence).

The CDR3 is CASSLQSQPQHF. The CDR3 nucleotides are TGTGCCAGTAGCCTCCAGAGTCAGCCCCAGCATTTT. The chain uses TRBV19 and TRBJ1-5; D is undetermined. The CDR3 length is 12 residues. Per germline, CDR1 LNHDA and CDR2 SQIVND (reference sequence). Trimming removed 6 bases from V and 6 bases from J, with 9 bases in between.

This sequence joins TRBV9 and TRBJ2-5, with 12 bases fitting TRBD2. With V trimmed by 0 bases and J by 5 bases, 5 bases remained unmatched. CDR3 length: 16 amino acids. From germline, CDR1 is SGDLS and CDR2 YYNGEE. The CDR3 reads CASSVDSGLAGETQYF. The DNA of the CDR3 is TGTGCCAGCAGCGTAGACTCCGGACTAGCGGGGGAGACCCAGTACTTC.

CDR3 nucleotides: TGTGCCAGCAGGGGACAGGGCATTAATTCACCCCTCCACTTT. Translating it yields CASRGQGINSPLHF. The rearrangement links TRBV6-1 to TRBJ1-6, with 9 positions matching TRBD1. The CDR3 has 14 residues. Unmatched junction bases numbered 3, after V lost 6 bases and J lost 6 bases. In germline, CDR1 is MNHNS, CDR2 SASEGT.

V and J are TRBV30 and TRBJ1-1; no clear D gene. The CDR3 is 14 amino acids. The V gene lost 1 base and the J gene lost 1 base, with 10 bases spanning the gap. Germline lookup yields CDR1 GTSNPN and CDR2 SVGIG (reference sequence). The CDR3 bases are TGTGCCTGGAGTGCTCTTACAGCGAACACTGAAGCTTTCTTT. It codes for CAWSALTANTEAFF.

For this clone: Other DNA sequences in this sample translate to the same CDR3. The genes are TRBV6-6 and TRBJ1-5; 11 bases are shared with TRBD1. The V gene end was trimmed by 3 bases and the J gene end by 2 bases; junction bases not matched to a gene: 3. This CDR3 is 16 amino acids long. CDR1 and CDR2 (germline): MNHNY, SVGAGI (reference sequence). CDR3 sequence: CASSYPGQGGNQPQHF. Written as DNA, the CDR3 is TGTGCCAGCAGTTATCCGGGACAGGGGGGCAATCAGCCCCAGCATTTT.

This clone has just one count. The CDR3 sequence: CASTRLAGSSYEQYF. The CDR3, as DNA: TGTGCCAGCACCCGACTAGCGGGTAGCTCCTACGAGCAGTACTTC. J is TRBJ2-7 and V is TRBV6-5; 10 bases fit TRBD2. CDR3 length: 15 amino acids. Germline V gene data show CDR1 as MNHEY and CDR2 as SVGAGI. V lost 7 bases, J lost 0 bases, and 6 bases stayed unmatched.

The CDR3 is CASSDSYSGNTIYF. CDR3 nucleotides: TGTGCCAGCAGTGACAGTTACTCTGGAAACACCATATATTTT. V and J are TRBV25-1 and TRBJ1-3; D is unclear. V was shortened by 3 bases and J by 0 bases, with 6 bases between the two germline ends. The CDR3 covers 14 residues. Germline V gives CDR1 MGHDK, CDR2 SYGVNS.

The chain uses TRBV28 and TRBJ1-2, with D perhaps matching TRBD1 (5 bases). Trimming pared 8 bases from V and 5 bases from J, leaving 6 bases between. The CDR3 totals 10 residues. Per the germline V gene, CDR1 is MDHEN and CDR2 is SYDVKM. As DNA, the CDR3 is TGTGCCAGCGGACATTATGGCTACACCTTC. Translated: CASGHYGYTF.

Of note for this clone: The sample contains more than one DNA sequence encoding this CDR3. The chain uses TRBV6-5 and TRBJ2-1, with D perhaps TRBD1 (5 bases). Trimming shortened V by 3 bases and J by 10 bases, and 10 bases separated the two germline ends. This CDR3 is 12 amino acids long. Germline V gives CDR1 MNHEY, CDR2 SVGAGI. The CDR3 DNA reads TGTGCCAGCAGTTATTCCGGACACGAGCAGTTCTTC. This encodes CASSYSGHEQFF.

The CDR3 DNA is TGTGCCAGCTCACAAACCGGGACTAGTAGGGTCGAGCAGTACTTC. Its translation: CASSQTGTSRVEQYF. The chain carries TRBV18 and TRBJ2-5; 8 bases are a match to TRBD2. The end of the DNA aligns better with TRBJ2-7, so the J call may be wrong. Looked up from germline, CDR1 is KGHSH and CDR2 is LQKENI. This CDR3 is 15 amino acids long.

The V gene is TRBV6-1, the J gene TRBJ2-7; 9 bases match TRBD1. Germline CDR1 is MNHNS and CDR2 is SASEGT. The CDR3 loop spans 14 amino acids. The V and J ends lost 6 bases and 3 bases, in that order; junction bases with no gene match: 6. The DNA for the CDR3 is TGTGCCAGCAGGAGGACAGGGGCAAACTACGAGCAGTACTTC. This encodes CASRRTGANYEQYF.

Concerning this clone itself: The identical CDR3 is also encoded by other nucleotide sequences in the sample. The chain uses TRBV2 and TRBJ2-2; the match to TRBD2 covers 9 bases. V shed 5 bases, J shed 3 bases, and the junction held 4 bases outside the gene matches. The CDR3 spans 15 residues. The germline V gene has CDR1 SNHLY and CDR2 FYNNEI. The CDR3 here is CASSRLAGDTGELFF. The CDR3 bases are TGTGCCAGCAGTAGGTTAGCGGGGGACACCGGGGAGCTGTTTTTT.